This T cell receptor (beta chain) was found in a study of PD-1 blockade in classical Hodgkin lymphoma. Study information: Nivolumab 3 mg/kg was given intravenously every 2 weeks.

Study-level findings and limits: Compared with baseline, CD4+ but not CD8+ TCR diversity had risen significantly by C4D1.

Germline V CDR1 and CDR2: SEHNR, FQNEAQ (reference sequence). The CDR3 loop spans 14 amino acids. Trimming stripped 5 bases from V and 0 bases from J, with 10 bases between. To note about this clone: No antigen is known for it.

All the patients suffered relapse after autologous stem cell transplantation, and brentuximab vedotin exposure differed. Some clones are missing from TCRdb's copy, which holds only in-frame ones; the method was immunoSEQ multiplex PCR. The sample holds approximately 21,000 clones, under 70% seen once. This rearrangement joins TRBV7-9 to TRBJ1-1; D is unresolved. This receptor was taken from a human donor with classical Hodgkin lymphoma. Source: peripheral blood mononuclear cells (PBMCs), taken at baseline. CDR3 nucleotides: TGTGCCAGCAGCCCCCCGTTGCTGAACACTGAAGCTTTCTTT. It specifies CASSPPLLNTEAFF.